The T cell receptor (beta chain) under discussion was sequenced for a study of cytomegalovirus exposure and HLA in healthy donors. The study, taken as a whole, reports: Cytomegalovirus-associated TCR beta chains were listed, numbering 150 to 200. Most TCR beta V segments were productive about 90% or about 30% of the time in an earlier analysis.

PCR primers comprised 60 Vbeta and 13 Jbeta primers. Only in-frame clones appear in the TCRdb table, and some are missing; sequencing was by immunoSEQ multiplex PCR. This table has roughly 20,000 clones, under 85% appearing once. The germline V gene has CDR1 GTSNPN and CDR2 SVGIG (reference sequence). The CDR3 runs to 15 residues. V shed 3 bases and J 5 bases; nucleotides not matched to a gene: 7. Turning to this clone: Its cognate antigen is unknown.

The clonotype was recovered from a human donor in good health. The sequencing input was PBMCs. The chain recombines TRBV30 with TRBJ2-2, with 9 bases fitting TRBD1. The CDR3 DNA reads TGTGCCTGGAGCCCACAGGGGGCTCGTACCGGGGAGCTGTTTTTT. It codes for CAWSPQGARTGELFF.